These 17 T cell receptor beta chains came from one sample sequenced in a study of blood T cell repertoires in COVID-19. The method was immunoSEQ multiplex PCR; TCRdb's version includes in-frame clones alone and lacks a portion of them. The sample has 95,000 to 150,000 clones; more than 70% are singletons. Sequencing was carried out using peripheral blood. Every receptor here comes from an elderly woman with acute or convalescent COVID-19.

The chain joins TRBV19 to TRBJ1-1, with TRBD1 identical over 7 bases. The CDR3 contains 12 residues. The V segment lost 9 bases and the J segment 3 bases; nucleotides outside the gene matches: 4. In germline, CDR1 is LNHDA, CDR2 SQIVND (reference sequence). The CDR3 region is CASGDRDTEAFF. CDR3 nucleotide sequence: TGTGCCAGCGGTGACAGGGACACTGAAGCTTTCTTT. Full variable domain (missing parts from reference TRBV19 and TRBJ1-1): DGGITQSPKYLFRKEGQNVTLSCEQNLNHDAMYWYRQDPGQGLRLIYYSQIVNDFQKGDIAEGYSVSREKKESFPLTVTSAQKNPTAFYLCASGDRDTEAFFGQGTRLTVV.

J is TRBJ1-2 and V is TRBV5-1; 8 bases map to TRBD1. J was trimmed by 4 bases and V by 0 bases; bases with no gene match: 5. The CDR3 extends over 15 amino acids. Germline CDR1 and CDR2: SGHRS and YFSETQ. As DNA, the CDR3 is TGCGCCAGCAGCTTGGGGGTGGGACAGGCCTATGGCTACACCTTC. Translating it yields CASSLGVGQAYGYTF.

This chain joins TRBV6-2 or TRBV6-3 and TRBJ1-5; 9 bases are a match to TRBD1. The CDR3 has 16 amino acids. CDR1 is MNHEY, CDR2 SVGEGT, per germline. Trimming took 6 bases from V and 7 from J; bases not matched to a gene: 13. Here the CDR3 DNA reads TGTGCCAGCAGCCGGAACATGGGACAGGGATTACAGCCCCAGCATTTT. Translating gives CASSRNMGQGLQPQHF.

CDR3 loop: CASSSLGHLGTDTQYF. The CDR3 bases are TGTGCCAGCAGCTCCCTGGGACATCTTGGCACAGATACGCAGTATTTT. This chain links TRBV11-1 with TRBJ2-3; D is perhaps TRBD1 (6 bases). Trimming left V 4 bases short and J 1 base short, with 15 bases between. Germline V gives CDR1 SGHAT, CDR2 FQDESV (reference sequence). The CDR3 extends over 16 amino acids.

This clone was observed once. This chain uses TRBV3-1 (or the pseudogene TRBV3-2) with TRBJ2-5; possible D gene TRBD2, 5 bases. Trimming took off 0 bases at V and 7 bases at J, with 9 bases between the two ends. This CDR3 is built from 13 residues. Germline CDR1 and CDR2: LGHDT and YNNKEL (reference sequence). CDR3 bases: TGTGCCAGCAGCCAAGATTTAGGGAGGACCCAGTACTTC. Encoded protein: CASSQDLGRTQYF.

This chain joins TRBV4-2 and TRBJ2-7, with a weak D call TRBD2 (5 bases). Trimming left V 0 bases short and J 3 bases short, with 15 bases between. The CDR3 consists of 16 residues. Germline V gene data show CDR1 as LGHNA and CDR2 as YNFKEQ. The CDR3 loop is CASSQDSGKGLYEQYF. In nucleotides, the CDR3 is TGTGCCAGCAGCCAAGATTCCGGGAAAGGACTCTACGAGCAGTACTTC.

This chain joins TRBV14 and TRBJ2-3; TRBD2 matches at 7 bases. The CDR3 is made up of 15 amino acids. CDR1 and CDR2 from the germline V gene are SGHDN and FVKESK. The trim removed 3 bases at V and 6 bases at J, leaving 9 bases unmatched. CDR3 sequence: CASSHWGGKGDTQYF. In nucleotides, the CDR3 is TGTGCCAGCAGCCACTGGGGGGGAAAAGGGGATACGCAGTATTTT.

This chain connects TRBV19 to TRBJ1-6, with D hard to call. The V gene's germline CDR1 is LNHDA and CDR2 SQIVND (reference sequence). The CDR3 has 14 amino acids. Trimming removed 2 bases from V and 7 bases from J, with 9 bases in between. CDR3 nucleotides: TGTGCCAGTAGTATAAGGCGGCTAAATTCACCCCTCCACTTT. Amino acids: CASSIRRLNSPLHF.

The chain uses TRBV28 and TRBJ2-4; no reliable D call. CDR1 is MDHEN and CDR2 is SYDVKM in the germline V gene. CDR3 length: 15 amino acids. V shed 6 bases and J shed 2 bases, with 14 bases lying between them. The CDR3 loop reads CASRPSLGTKNIQYF. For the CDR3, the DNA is TGTGCCAGCAGGCCGAGCCTCGGTACCAAAAACATTCAGTACTTC.

CDR3 loop: CASSVITGGLSPKEAFF. The CDR3 region has the DNA TGTGCCAGTAGTGTTATCACAGGGGGCCTTAGCCCGAAGGAAGCTTTCTTT. The chain employs TRBV19 and TRBJ1-1, with 9 bases lining up with TRBD1. The CDR3 totals 17 residues. Germline V gene lookup returns CDR1 LNHDA and CDR2 SQIVND (reference sequence). Trimming at V came to 5 bases and at J to 8 bases, leaving 18 bases not matched to a gene.

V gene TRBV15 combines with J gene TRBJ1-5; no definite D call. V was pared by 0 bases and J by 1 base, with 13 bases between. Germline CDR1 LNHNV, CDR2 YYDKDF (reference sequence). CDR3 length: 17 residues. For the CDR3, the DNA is TGTGCCACCAGCAGAGATCTGAATGACGGGAGCAATCAGCCCCAGCATTTT. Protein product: CATSRDLNDGSNQPQHF.

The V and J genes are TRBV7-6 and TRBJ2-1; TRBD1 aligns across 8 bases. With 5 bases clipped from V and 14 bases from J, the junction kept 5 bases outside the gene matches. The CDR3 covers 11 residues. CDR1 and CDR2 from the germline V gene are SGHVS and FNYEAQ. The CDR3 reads CASSQDRVEFF. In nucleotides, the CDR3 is TGTGCCAGCAGCCAGGACAGGGTGGAGTTCTTC.

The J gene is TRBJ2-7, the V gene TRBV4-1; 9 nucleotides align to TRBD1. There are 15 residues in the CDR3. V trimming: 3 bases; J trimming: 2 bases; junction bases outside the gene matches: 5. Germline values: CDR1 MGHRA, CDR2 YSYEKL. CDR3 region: CASSHPGQGTYEQYF. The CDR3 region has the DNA TGCGCCAGCAGCCATCCGGGACAGGGAACCTACGAGCAGTACTTC.

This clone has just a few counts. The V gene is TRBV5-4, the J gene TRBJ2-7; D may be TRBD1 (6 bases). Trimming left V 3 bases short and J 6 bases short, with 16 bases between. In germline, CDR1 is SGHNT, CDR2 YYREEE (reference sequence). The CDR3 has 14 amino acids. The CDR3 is CASSSGTRVAEQYF. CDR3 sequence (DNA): TGTGCCAGCAGCTCCGGGACAAGGGTCGCCGAGCAGTACTTC. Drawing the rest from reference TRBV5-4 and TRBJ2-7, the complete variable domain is ETGVTQSPTHLIKTRGQQVTLRCSSQSGHNTVSWYQQALGQGPQFIFQYYREEENGRGNFPPRFSGLQFPNYSSELNVNALELDDSALYLCASSSGTRVAEQYFGPGTRLTVT.

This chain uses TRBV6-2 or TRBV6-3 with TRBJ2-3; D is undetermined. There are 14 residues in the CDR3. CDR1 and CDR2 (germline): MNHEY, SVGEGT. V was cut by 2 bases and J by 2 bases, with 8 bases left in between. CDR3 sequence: CASSYVTYTDTQYF. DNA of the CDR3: TGTGCCAGCAGTTACGTTACCTACACAGATACGCAGTATTTT.

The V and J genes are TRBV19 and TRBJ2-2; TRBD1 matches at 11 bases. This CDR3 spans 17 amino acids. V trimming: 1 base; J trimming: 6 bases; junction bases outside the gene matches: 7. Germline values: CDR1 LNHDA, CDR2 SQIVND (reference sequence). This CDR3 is CASSIGQGQGVAGELFF. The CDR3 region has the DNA TGTGCCAGTAGTATAGGGCAGGGACAGGGGGTCGCCGGGGAGCTGTTTTTT.

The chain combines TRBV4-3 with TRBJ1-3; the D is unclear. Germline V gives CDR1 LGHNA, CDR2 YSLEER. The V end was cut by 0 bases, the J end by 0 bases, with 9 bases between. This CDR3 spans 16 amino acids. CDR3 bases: TGCGCCAGCAGCCAAGATCAGTCTTACTCTGGAAACACCATATATTTT. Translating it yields CASSQDQSYSGNTIYF.